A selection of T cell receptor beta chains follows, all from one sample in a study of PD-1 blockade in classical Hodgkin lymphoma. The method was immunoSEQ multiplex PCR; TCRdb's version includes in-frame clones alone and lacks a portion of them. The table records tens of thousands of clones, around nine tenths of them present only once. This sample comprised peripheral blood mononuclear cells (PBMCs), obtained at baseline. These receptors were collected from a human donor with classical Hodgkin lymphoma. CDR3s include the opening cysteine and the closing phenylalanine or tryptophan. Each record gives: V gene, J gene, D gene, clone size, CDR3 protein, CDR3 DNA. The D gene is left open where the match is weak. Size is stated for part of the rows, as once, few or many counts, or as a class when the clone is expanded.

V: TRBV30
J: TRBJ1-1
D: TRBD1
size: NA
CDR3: CAWSAHRQGGNTEAFF
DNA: TGTGCCTGGAGTGCCCATAGACAGGGGGGGAACACTGAAGCTTTCTTT

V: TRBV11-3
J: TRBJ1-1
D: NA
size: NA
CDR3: CASSSYPNTEAFF
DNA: TGTGCCAGCAGCTCTTACCCCAACACTGAAGCTTTCTTT

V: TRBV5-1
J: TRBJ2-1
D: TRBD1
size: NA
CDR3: CASSPTGGNYNEQFF
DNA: TGCGCCAGCAGCCCTACAGGGGGGAATTACAATGAGCAGTTCTTC

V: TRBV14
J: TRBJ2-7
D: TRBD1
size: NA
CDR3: CASSQDWTGASYEQYF
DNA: TGTGCCAGCAGCCAAGATTGGACAGGGGCCTCCTACGAGCAGTACTTC

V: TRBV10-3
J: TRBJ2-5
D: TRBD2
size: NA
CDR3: CAISGASGSGETQYF
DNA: TGTGCCATCAGTGGAGCTAGCGGGAGCGGGGAGACCCAGTACTTC

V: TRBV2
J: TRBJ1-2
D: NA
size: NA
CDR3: CAIGNNSVPNYGYTF
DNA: TGTGCCATCGGGAATAACAGCGTTCCTAACTATGGCTACACCTTC

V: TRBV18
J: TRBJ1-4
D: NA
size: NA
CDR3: CASSPRAYSSLEKLFF
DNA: TGTGCCAGCTCACCAAGGGCATATAGTTCGCTGGAAAAACTGTTTTTT

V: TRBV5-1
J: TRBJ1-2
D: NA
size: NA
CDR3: CASSIDRTDGYTF
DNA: TGCGCCAGCAGCATCGACAGGACTGATGGCTACACCTTC

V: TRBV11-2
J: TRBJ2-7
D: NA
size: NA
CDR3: CASSLGVGGDEQYF
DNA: TGTGCCAGCAGCCTAGGGGTAGGGGGGGACGAGCAGTACTTC

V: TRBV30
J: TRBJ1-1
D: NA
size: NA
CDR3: CAWSPHRVMNTEAFF
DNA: TGTGCCTGGAGTCCCCACAGGGTCATGAACACTGAAGCTTTCTTT

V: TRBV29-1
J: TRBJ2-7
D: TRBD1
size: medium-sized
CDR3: CSVVRDSTYEQYF
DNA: TGCAGCGTTGTCCGGGACAGTACCTACGAGCAGTACTTC

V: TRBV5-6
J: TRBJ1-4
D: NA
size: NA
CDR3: CASSFPQGSEKLFF
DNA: TGTGCCAGCAGCTTCCCCCAGGGTTCTGAAAAACTGTTTTTT

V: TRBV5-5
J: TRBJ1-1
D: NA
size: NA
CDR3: CASSHRVATTEAFF
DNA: TGTGCCAGCAGCCACAGGGTCGCGACCACTGAAGCTTTCTTT

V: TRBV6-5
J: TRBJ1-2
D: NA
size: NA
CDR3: CASSRLDSYGYTF
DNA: TGTGCCAGCAGCCGACTTGACAGCTATGGCTACACCTTC

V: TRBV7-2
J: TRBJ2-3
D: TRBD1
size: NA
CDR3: CASSLRGPSGPTQYF
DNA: TGTGCCAGCAGCCTTAGGGGGCCCTCGGGACCAACGCAGTATTTT

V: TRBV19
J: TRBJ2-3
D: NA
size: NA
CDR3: CASSSFWDTQYF
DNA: TGTGCCAGTAGTAGCTTTTGGGATACGCAGTATTTT

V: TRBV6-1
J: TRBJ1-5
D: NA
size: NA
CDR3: CASSEGNSNQPQHF
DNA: TGTGCCAGCAGTGAGGGAAATAGCAATCAGCCCCAGCATTTT

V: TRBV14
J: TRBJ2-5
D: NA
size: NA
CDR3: CASSQVGLVLETQYF
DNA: TGTGCCAGCAGCCAAGTCGGGCTAGTCCTCGAGACCCAGTACTTC

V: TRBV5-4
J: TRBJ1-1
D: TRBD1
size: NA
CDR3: CASSTDRGMNTEAFF
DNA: TGTGCCAGCAGCACCGACAGGGGTATGAACACTGAAGCTTTCTTT

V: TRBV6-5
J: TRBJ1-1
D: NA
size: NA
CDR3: CASRDQLQGPFGAFF
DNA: TGTGCCAGCAGGGACCAATTACAGGGCCCTTTTGGAGCTTTCTTT

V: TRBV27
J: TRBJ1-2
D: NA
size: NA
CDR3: CASSSPTSYGYTF
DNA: TGTGCCAGCAGTTCCCCCACTAGTTATGGCTACACCTTC

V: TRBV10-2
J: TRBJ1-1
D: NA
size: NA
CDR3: CASSGMTGLFTEAFF
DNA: TGCGCCAGCAGTGGTATGACAGGTCTCTTCACTGAAGCTTTCTTT

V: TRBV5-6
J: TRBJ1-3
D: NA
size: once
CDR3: CASSFGLGNTIYF
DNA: TGTGCCAGCAGCTTTGGGCTCGGAAACACCATATATTTT

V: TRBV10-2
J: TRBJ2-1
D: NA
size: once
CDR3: CASSGLRAGSDNEQFF
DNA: TGCGCCAGCAGTGGCCTGAGGGCGGGATCGGACAATGAGCAGTTCTTC

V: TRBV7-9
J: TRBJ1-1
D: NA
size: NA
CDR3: CASSLRGARDTEAFF
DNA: TGTGCCAGCAGCTTGAGGGGGGCGCGGGACACTGAAGCTTTCTTT

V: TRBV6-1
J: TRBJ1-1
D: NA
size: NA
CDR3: CASSARAVNTEAFF
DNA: TGTGCCAGCAGTGCTAGAGCTGTGAACACTGAAGCTTTCTTT

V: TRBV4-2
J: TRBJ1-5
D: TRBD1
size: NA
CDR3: CASSQDMTGPNQPQHF
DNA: TGTGCCAGCAGCCAAGATATGACAGGGCCCAATCAGCCCCAGCATTTT

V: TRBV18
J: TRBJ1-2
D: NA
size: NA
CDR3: CASSSGQDGYTF
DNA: TGTGCCAGCTCGTCGGGGCAAGATGGCTACACCTTC

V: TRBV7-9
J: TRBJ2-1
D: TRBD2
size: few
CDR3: CASSTGLAGGTNEQFF
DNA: TGTGCCAGCAGCACGGGACTAGCGGGAGGAACCAATGAGCAGTTCTTC

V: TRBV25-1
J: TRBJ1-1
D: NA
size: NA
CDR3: CASQLGGIHTEAFF
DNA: TGTGCCAGTCAACTGGGGGGAATTCACACTGAAGCTTTCTTT

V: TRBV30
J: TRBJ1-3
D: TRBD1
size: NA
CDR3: CAWGGQIYSGNTIYF
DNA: TGTGCCTGGGGGGGACAGATCTACTCTGGAAACACCATATATTTT

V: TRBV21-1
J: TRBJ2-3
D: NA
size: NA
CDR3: CASILSGFSTDTQYF
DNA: TGTGCCAGCATTCTGAGCGGGTTTAGCACAGATACGCAGTATTTT

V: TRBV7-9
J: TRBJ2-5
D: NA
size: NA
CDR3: CASSLRRGPRETQYF
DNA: TGTGCCAGCAGCCTAAGAAGAGGGCCCCGAGAGACCCAGTACTTC

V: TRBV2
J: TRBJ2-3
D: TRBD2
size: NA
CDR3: CASSDGRAGGSTDTQYF
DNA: TGTGCCAGCAGTGACGGGCGAGCGGGAGGGAGCACAGATACGCAGTATTTT

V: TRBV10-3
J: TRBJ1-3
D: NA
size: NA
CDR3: CAISADSGNTIYF
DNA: TGTGCCATCAGTGCAGACTCTGGAAACACCATATATTTT

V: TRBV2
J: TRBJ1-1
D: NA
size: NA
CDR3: CASIDSLNTEAFF
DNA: TGTGCCAGCATAGACAGCCTGAACACTGAAGCTTTCTTT

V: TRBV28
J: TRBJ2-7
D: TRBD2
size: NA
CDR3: CASSFWLADKLKVEQYF
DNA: TGTGCCAGCAGTTTTTGGCTAGCGGACAAGCTAAAGGTGGAGCAGTACTTC

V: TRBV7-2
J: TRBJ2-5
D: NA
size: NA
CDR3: CASSFTPQETQYF
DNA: TGTGCCAGCAGCTTTACGCCACAAGAGACCCAGTACTTC

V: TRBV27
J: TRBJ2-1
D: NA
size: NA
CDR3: CASSLIDPPRNEQFF
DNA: TGTGCCAGCAGTTTAATCGACCCACCCCGCAATGAGCAGTTCTTC

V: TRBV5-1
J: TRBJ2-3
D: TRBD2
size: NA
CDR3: CASSLLAGGGTDTQYF
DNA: TGCGCCAGCAGCTTACTAGCGGGAGGAGGTACAGATACGCAGTATTTT

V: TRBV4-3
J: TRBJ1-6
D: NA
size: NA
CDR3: CASSQDRGLSPLHF
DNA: TGCGCCAGCAGCCAAGACAGGGGTCTTTCTCCCCTCCACTTT

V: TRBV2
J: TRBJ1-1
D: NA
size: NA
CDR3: CASSEPRSDSEAFF
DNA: TGTGCCAGCAGTGAGCCTAGGAGCGACAGCGAAGCTTTCTTT

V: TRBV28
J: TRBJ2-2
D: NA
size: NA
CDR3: CASSLVAENTGELFF
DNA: TGTGCCAGCAGTTTGGTAGCGGAGAACACCGGGGAGCTGTTTTTT

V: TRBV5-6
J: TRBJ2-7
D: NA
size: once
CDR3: CASSLGPREQYF
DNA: TGTGCCAGCAGCTTGGGCCCGCGCGAGCAGTACTTC

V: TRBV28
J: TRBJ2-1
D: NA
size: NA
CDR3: CASSVTSSYNEQFF
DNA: TGTGCCAGCAGTGTGACTAGCTCCTACAATGAGCAGTTCTTC

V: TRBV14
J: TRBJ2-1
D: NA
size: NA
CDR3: CASSQDPGRGNEQFF
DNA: TGTGCCAGCAGCCAAGATCCCGGTAGGGGCAATGAGCAGTTCTTC

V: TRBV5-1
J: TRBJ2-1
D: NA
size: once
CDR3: CASSLAGTASSNEQFF
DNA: TGCGCCAGCAGCTTGGCAGGGACGGCTAGCAGCAATGAGCAGTTCTTC

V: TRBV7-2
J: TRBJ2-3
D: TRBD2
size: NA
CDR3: CATGEARRGDTQYF
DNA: TGTGCCACAGGCGAGGCGCGGCGGGGGGATACGCAGTATTTT

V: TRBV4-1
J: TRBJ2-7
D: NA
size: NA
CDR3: CASSQGGTVGSYEQYF
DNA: TGCGCCAGCAGCCAAGGCGGGACCGTTGGCTCCTACGAGCAGTACTTC

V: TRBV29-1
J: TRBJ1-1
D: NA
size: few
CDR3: CSVWAGAHTEAFF
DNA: TGCAGCGTCTGGGCGGGGGCGCACACTGAAGCTTTCTTT

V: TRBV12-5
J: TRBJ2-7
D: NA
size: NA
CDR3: CASGLATGRSYEQYF
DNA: TGTGCTAGTGGTTTGGCTACGGGGCGATCCTACGAGCAGTACTTC

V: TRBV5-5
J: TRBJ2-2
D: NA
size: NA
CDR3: CASSLGGIPAEELFF
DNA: TGTGCCAGCAGCTTGGGGGGGATTCCCGCGGAGGAGCTGTTTTTT

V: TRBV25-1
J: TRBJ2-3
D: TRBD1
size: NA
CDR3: CASSGLTGTTDTQYF
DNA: TGTGCCAGCAGTGGTTTGACAGGGACCACAGATACGCAGTATTTT

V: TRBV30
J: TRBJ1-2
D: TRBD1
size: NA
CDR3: CAWSGTGLSNYGYTF
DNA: TGTGCCTGGTCCGGGACAGGGTTATCTAACTATGGCTACACCTTC

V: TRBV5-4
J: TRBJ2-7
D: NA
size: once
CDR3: CASSHLLDGLYEQYF
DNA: TGTGCCAGCAGCCATCTTCTCGACGGGTTATACGAGCAGTACTTC